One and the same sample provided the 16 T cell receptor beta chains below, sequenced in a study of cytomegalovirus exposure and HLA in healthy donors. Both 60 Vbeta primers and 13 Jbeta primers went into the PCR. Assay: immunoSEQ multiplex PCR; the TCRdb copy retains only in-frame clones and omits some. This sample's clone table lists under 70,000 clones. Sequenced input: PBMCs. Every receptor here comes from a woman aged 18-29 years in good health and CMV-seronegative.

The CDR3 DNA reads as TGCGCCAGCAGCGGGACTAGAGGGAGTAAGGGGGAGCTGTTTTTT. Its translation is CASSGTRGSKGELFF. The V call is TRBV5-1, the J call TRBJ2-2, with 8 nucleotides matching TRBD2. CDR1 is SGHRS and CDR2 is YFSETQ in the germline V gene. V was clipped by 4 bases and J by 8 bases; unmatched bases: 10. The CDR3 extends over 15 amino acids.

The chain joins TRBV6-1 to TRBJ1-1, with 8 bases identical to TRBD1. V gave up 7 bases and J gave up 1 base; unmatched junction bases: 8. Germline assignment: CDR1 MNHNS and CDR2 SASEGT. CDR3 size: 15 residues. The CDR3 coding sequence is TGTGCCAGCACAGAAACAGGGGGGAGGAACACTGAAGCTTTCTTT. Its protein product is CASTETGGRNTEAFF.

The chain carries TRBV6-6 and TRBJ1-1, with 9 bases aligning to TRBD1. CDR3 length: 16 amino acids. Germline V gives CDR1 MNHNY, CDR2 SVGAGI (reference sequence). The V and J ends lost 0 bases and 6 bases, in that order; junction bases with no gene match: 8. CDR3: CASSYSQGAVRAEAFF. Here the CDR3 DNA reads TGTGCCAGCAGTTACTCACAGGGGGCAGTTCGGGCTGAAGCTTTCTTT.

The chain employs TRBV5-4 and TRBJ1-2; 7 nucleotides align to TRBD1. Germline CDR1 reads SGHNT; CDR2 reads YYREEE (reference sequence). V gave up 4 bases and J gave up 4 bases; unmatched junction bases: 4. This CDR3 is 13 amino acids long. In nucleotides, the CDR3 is TGTGCCAGCAGCATCGGACAGGCCTATGGCTACACCTTC. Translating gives CASSIGQAYGYTF.

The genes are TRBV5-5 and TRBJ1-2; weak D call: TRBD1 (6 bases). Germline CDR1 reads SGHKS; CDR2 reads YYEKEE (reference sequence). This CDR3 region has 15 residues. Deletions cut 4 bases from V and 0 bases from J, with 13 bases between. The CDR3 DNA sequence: TGTGCCAGCAGCGATGACAGGACTGCTAACTATGGCTACACCTTC. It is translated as CASSDDRTANYGYTF.

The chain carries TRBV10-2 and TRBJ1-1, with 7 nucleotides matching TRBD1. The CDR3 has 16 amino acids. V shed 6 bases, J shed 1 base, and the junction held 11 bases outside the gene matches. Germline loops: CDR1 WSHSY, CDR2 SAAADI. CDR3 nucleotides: TGCGCCAGCAGCAGACAGGGCGCGGTGGGGAACACTGAAGCTTTCTTT. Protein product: CASSRQGAVGNTEAFF.

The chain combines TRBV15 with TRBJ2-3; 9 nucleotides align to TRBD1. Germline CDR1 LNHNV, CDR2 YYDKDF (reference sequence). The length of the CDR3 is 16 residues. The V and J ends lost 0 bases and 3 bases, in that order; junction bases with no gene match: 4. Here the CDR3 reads CATSRERTGVTDTQYF. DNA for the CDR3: TGTGCCACCAGCAGAGAACGGACAGGGGTTACAGATACGCAGTATTTT.

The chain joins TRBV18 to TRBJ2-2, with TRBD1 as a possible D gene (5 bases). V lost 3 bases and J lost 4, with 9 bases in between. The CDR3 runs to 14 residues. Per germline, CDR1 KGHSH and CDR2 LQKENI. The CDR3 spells CASSPGHLTGELFF. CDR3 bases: TGTGCCAGCTCACCCGGACACCTCACCGGGGAGCTGTTTTTT.

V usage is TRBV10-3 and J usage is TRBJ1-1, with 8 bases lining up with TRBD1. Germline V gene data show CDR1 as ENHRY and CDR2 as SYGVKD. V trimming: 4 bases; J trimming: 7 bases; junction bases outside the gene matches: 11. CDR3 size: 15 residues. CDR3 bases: TGTGCCATCAGTGCTGTAACAGGGGGTATAGGTGAAGCTTTCTTT. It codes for CAISAVTGGIGEAFF.

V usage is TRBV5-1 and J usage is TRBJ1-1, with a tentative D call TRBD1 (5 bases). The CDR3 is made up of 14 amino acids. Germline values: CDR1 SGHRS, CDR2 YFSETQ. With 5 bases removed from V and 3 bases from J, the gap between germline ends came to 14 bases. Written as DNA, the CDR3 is TGCGCCAGCAGTCCATCAGGGTTGGACACTGAAGCTTTCTTT. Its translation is CASSPSGLDTEAFF.

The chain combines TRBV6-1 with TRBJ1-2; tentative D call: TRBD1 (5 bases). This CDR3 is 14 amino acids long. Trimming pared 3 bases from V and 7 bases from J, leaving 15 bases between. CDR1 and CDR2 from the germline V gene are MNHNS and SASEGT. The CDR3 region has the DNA TGTGCCAGCAGTGACGGACCTCGGGGGGGTGGCTACACCTTC. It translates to CASSDGPRGGGYTF.

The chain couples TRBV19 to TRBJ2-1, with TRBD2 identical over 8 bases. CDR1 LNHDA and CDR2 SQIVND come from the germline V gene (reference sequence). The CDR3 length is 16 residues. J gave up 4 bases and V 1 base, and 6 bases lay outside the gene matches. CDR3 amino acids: CASSIVGGDTYNEQFF. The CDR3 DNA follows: TGTGCCAGTAGTATAGTCGGGGGGGATACTTACAATGAGCAGTTCTTC.

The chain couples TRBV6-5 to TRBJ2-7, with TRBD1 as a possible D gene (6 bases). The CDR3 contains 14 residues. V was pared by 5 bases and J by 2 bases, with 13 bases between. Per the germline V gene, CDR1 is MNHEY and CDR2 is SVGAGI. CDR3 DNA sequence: TGTGCCAGCAGTCCCCAACAGGGCCCCTACGAGCAGTACTTC. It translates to CASSPQQGPYEQYF.

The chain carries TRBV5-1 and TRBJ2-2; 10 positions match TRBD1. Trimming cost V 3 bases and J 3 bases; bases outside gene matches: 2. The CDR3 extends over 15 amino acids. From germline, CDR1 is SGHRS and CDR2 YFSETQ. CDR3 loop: CASSSGTGDTGELFF. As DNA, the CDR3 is TGCGCCAGCAGCTCCGGGACAGGGGACACCGGGGAGCTGTTTTTT.

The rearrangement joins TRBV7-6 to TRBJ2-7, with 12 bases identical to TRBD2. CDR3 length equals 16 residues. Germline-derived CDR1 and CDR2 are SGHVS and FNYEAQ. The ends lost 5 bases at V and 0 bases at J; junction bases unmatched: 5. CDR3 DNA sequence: TGTGCCAGCAGCCTGACTAGCGGGGGATTCTCCTACGAGCAGTACTTC. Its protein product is CASSLTSGGFSYEQYF.

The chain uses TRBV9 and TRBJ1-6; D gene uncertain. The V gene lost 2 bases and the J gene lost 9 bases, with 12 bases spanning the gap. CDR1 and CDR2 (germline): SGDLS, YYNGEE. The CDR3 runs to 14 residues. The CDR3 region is CASSVRNTGSPLHF. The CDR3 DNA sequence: TGTGCCAGCAGCGTGCGCAATACGGGTTCACCCCTCCACTTT.